This TCR beta chain was documented in a study of blood T cell repertoires in COVID-19. Details on this clone: In the same sample, other DNA sequences code for this CDR3.

Germline CDR1 reads SGHRS; CDR2 reads YFSETQ. The CDR3 extends over 16 amino acids. The junction had 4 bases not matched to a gene; V was cut back by 4 bases and J by 3 bases. Assay: immunoSEQ multiplex PCR; the TCRdb copy retains only in-frame clones and omits some. The table shows 110,000 or so clones, with approximately 85% occurring only once. This clonotype was sampled from a man aged 50 to 60 with acute or convalescent COVID-19. The material sequenced was peripheral blood. The genes are TRBV5-1 and TRBJ2-2, with 12 nucleotides matching TRBD2. The CDR3 DNA sequence: TGCGCCAGCAGCCTAGCGGGGGGGCCTGACACCGGGGAGCTGTTTTTT. Protein sequence: CASSLAGGPDTGELFF.